Sequencing of this T cell receptor beta chain was carried out in a study of Ad26.COV2.S vaccination and SARS-CoV-2 variants. Study results and limitations: Responses of T cells in total may have been underestimated by the TCR breadth and depth analyses.

V was clipped by 4 bases and J by 1 base, with 10 bases between them. CDR1 MNHEY and CDR2 SMNVEV come from the germline V gene (reference sequence). The CDR3 sequence is 14 residues long. As regards this clone: Its antigen is not known.

Measured with immunoSEQ multiplex PCR; TCRdb has only the in-frame clones, and not every one. Counted here are some 180,000 clones, around 90% occurring once; the ten biggest clones make up over 4.5%. The chain couples TRBV27 to TRBJ2-5; a weak D match, TRBD1 (6 bases). The source was peripheral blood, collected after recovery from COVID-19. The clonotype comes from a human donor who had recovered from COVID-19. CDR3 region: CASSSTGSQETQYF. The CDR3, as DNA: TGTGCCAGCAGTTCGACAGGATCCCAAGAGACCCAGTACTTC.